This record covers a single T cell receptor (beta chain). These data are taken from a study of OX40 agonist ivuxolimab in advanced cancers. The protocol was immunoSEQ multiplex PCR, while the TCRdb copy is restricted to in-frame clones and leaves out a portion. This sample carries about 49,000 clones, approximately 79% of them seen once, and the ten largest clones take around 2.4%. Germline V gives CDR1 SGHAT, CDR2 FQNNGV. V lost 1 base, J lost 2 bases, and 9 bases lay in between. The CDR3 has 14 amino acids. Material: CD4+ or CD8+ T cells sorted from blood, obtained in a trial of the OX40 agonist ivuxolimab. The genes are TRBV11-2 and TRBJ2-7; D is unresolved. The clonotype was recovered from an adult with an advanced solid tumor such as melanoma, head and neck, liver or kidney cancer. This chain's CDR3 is CASSLGAGPYEQYF. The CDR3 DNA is TGTGCCAGCAGCTTAGGGGCAGGTCCCTACGAGCAGTACTTC.